This TCR beta chain was obtained from a study of cytomegalovirus exposure and HLA in healthy donors. These donors counted as nominally healthy when sampled, but unrecorded immune exposures were likely. The primer mix had 60 Vbeta and 13 Jbeta primers. Some clones are missing from TCRdb's copy, which holds only in-frame ones; the method was immunoSEQ multiplex PCR. This repertoire shows 100,000 to 120,000 clones, over 75% found once; its top ten account for 2% to 3%. The germline CDR1 and CDR2 sequences are MNHNS and SASEGT. CDR3 length: 16 residues. V was trimmed by 2 bases and J by 10 bases, leaving 21 bases between them.

Sequencing input: PBMCs. The TCR was taken from a woman aged 18 to 35 in good health and CMV-seronegative. The chain has TRBV6-1 and TRBJ2-1, with D tentatively TRBD1 (6 bases). The CDR3 region has the DNA TGTGCCAGCAGTGAATCGTACAGGGAGCATTGGGGGGAGCAGTTCTTC. Its protein product is CASSESYREHWGEQFF.